This TCR beta chain was documented in a study of T cell clones after liver transplantation. Between the trimmed V and J ends, which lost 5 bases and 2 bases, there was a span of 16 bases. Germline V gene data show CDR1 as LGHNT and CDR2 as FRNRAP. CDR3 length: 15 amino acids. The assay was immunoSEQ multiplex PCR, and TCRdb's table has in-frame clones only and misses some. Of more than 95,000 clones in the sample, roughly four fifths are singletons; the top ten hold roughly 3.1%. This clone has a count of ten or more. This specimen consisted of CD4+ T cells from blood, obtained 45 to 50 months after liver transplant. The chain carries TRBV12-5 and TRBJ2-7, with D possibly being TRBD2 (6 bases). This receptor was taken from a human patient who received a liver transplant. The graft donor may account for some of the T cells. CDR3 in amino acids: CASGVSGTRAYEQYF. For the CDR3, the DNA is TGTGCTAGTGGTGTTAGCGGAACTCGCGCCTACGAGCAGTACTTC.